What follows are 18 T cell receptor beta chains derived from one specimen sequenced in a study of vaccination and CD4 T cells after COVID-19. The sample's treatment: roughly 10-day PBMC culture with coronavirus spike peptide pools or control peptides (ViraFEST assay). The antigens these receptors bind are not known. Oncomine TCR Beta short-read sequencing was applied to DNA from cultured CD4+ T cells. TCRdb analysed the PCR reads with MiXCR anew, one entry per CDR3 protein. The table lists around 8,200 distinct CDR3 sequences, about 32% of them singletons. Specimen: cultured CD4+ T cells from blood. The source of these receptors is a human donor with COVID-19.

This clonotype was seen only a few times. This rearrangement joins TRBV11-3 to TRBJ1-6; 7 bases align to TRBD1. The CDR3 totals 14 residues. CDR1 and CDR2 (germline): SGHNT, YENEEA. V lost 6 bases to trimming and J lost 8 bases; unmatched junction nucleotides: 7. CDR3 in amino acids: CASRADREDSPLHF. As DNA, the CDR3 is TGTGCCAGCAGGGCAGACAGGGAAGATTCACCCCTCCACTTT.

The CDR3 region has the DNA TGTGCCACCAGCAGAGATCGTGGGGAGGGGGCGGGTGAGACCCAGTACTTC. Translation: CATSRDRGEGAGETQYF. The chain uses TRBV15 and TRBJ2-5; D could derive from TRBD1 or TRBD2 (7 bases each). The CDR3 is 17 residues long. Germline assignment: CDR1 LNHNV and CDR2 YYDKDF (reference sequence). With 0 bases removed from V and 5 bases from J, the gap between germline ends came to 19 bases.

The chain recombines TRBV2 with TRBJ1-1; D is perhaps TRBD1 (6 bases). With 0 bases removed from V and 9 bases from J, the gap between germline ends came to 17 bases. The CDR3 has 15 amino acids. The germline CDR1 and CDR2 sequences are SNHLY and FYNNEI. CDR3 sequence (DNA): TGTGCCAGCAGTGAAGCAAGGGGGACACTCCTCAAAGCTTTCTTT. Its protein is CASSEARGTLLKAFF. Based on the CDR3 plus reference TRBV2 and TRBJ1-1, the full variable domain is EPEVTQTPSHQVTQMGQEVILRCVPISNHLYFYWYRQILGQKVEFLVSFYNNEISEKSEIFDDQFSVERPDGSNFTLKIRSTKLEDSAMYFCASSEARGTLLKAFFGQGTRLTVV.

The chain links TRBV11-1 to TRBJ2-1; 9 bases are shared with TRBD2. V was clipped by 2 bases and J by 7 bases; unmatched bases: 9. The CDR3 is 16 residues long. Germline V gives CDR1 SGHAT, CDR2 FQDESV (reference sequence). The CDR3 sequence: CASSLRLAGYWNEQFF. For the CDR3, the DNA is TGTGCCAGCAGCTTACGTCTAGCGGGGTATTGGAATGAGCAGTTCTTC.

This clonotype was recorded a few times. V and J are TRBV5-4 and TRBJ2-2; a weak D match, TRBD1 (6 bases). The CDR3 is made up of 13 amino acids. Germline V gives CDR1 SGHNT, CDR2 YYREEE (reference sequence). V dropped 1 base and J dropped 5 bases, with 6 bases sitting between them. CDR3 DNA: TGTGCCAGCAGCTTGCAGGGGACCGGGGAGCTGTTTTTT. Translated: CASSLQGTGELFF.

The CDR3 is CATRGDPYNEQFF. Written as DNA, the CDR3 is TGTGCCACCCGGGGGGACCCCTACAATGAGCAGTTCTTC. The chain combines TRBV10-3 with TRBJ2-1, with 7 bases lining up with TRBD2. The CDR3 loop spans 13 amino acids. Germline CDR1 and CDR2: ENHRY and SYGVKD. The ends lost 10 bases at V and 2 bases at J; junction bases unmatched: 5.

This clonotype was counted a single time. V and J are TRBV7-2 and TRBJ2-2, with 7 nucleotides matching TRBD2. The V gene's germline CDR1 is SGHTA and CDR2 FQGNSA. The ends lost 1 base at V and 4 bases at J; junction bases unmatched: 9. The CDR3 sequence is 17 residues long. The CDR3 nucleotides are TGTACCAGCAGCTTAGAGGGCGGGAGAAGGATCACCGGGGAGCTGTTTTTT. It is translated as CTSSLEGGRRITGELFF.

V is TRBV6-2 or TRBV6-3 and J is TRBJ1-2, with D tentatively TRBD1 (5 bases). Germline V gene lookup returns CDR1 MNHEY and CDR2 SVGEGT. The CDR3 runs to 13 residues. Trimming removed 2 bases from V and 4 bases from J, with 8 bases in between. The CDR3 sequence is CASSYQGGYGYTF. As DNA, the CDR3 is TGTGCCAGCAGTTACCAGGGAGGCTATGGCTACACCTTC.

The CDR3 protein is CATNRQGAGELFF. The CDR3 DNA is TGTGCCACCAACCGTCAGGGGGCCGGGGAGCTGTTTTTT. J is TRBJ2-2 and V is TRBV27, with 7 bases lining up with TRBD1. The CDR3 loop spans 13 amino acids. From germline, CDR1 is MNHEY and CDR2 SMNVEV (reference sequence). Unmatched junction bases numbered 8, after V lost 10 bases and J lost 6 bases.

V is TRBV7-9 and J is TRBJ2-1, with TRBD2 matching 8 bases. Germline values: CDR1 SEHNR, CDR2 FQNEAQ (reference sequence). Trimming took 0 bases from V and 6 from J; bases not matched to a gene: 4. CDR3 length: 15 amino acids. The DNA for the CDR3 is TGTGCCAGCAGCTTAGCGGGACTAGTATCCAATGAGCAGTTCTTC. Amino acids: CASSLAGLVSNEQFF.

This chain joins TRBV28 and TRBJ2-5, with 8 bases lining up with TRBD2. CDR1 and CDR2 from the germline V gene are MDHEN and SYDVKM. V shed 3 bases and J 2 bases; nucleotides not matched to a gene: 2. This CDR3 contains 14 residues. This CDR3 is CASSFERGQETQYF. The CDR3 nucleotides are TGTGCCAGCAGTTTTGAGCGGGGGCAAGAGACCCAGTACTTC. Full variable domain (missing parts from reference TRBV28 and TRBJ2-5): DVKVTQSSRYLVKRTGEKVFLECVQDMDHENMFWYRQDPGLGLRLIYFSYDVKMKEKGDIPEGYSVSREKKERFSLILESASTNQTSMYLCASSFERGQETQYFGPGTRLLVL.

This clonotype has only a few counts. The rearrangement links TRBV30 to TRBJ1-1, with a tentative D call TRBD1 (6 bases). Trimming removed 4 bases at V and 0 bases at J, with 18 bases between. The germline V gene encodes CDR1 GTSNPN and CDR2 SVGIG (reference sequence). This CDR3 has 16 residues. Here the CDR3 DNA reads TGTGCCTGGAAGGGGGATCGGGGGCCCATGAACACTGAAGCTTTCTTT. It specifies CAWKGDRGPMNTEAFF.

This clonotype was recorded a few times. The chain combines TRBV6-4 with TRBJ1-5, with unresolved D. This CDR3 has 15 amino acids. V was trimmed by 3 bases and J by 3 bases, leaving 12 bases between them. The germline gives CDR1 MRHNA, CDR2 SNTAGT. CDR3 coding DNA: TGTGCCAGCAGTGAGGGCAAGGTATTCAATCAGCCCCAGCATTTT. It is translated as CASSEGKVFNQPQHF.

This chain links TRBV5-1 with TRBJ2-1; TRBD2 aligns across 10 bases. Germline-derived CDR1 and CDR2 are SGHRS and YFSETQ. The CDR3 sequence is 16 residues long. The junction had 4 bases not matched to a gene; V was cut back by 0 bases and J by 4 bases. CDR3 sequence: CASSLATSGEYNEQFF. The CDR3 region has the DNA TGCGCCAGCAGCTTGGCTACTAGCGGGGAATACAATGAGCAGTTCTTC.

This clonotype has a handful of counts. CDR3 coding DNA: TGTGCCAGCAGGTATACAGGGCAGTATGGCTACACCTTC. Translation gives CASRYTGQYGYTF. This sequence joins TRBV27 and TRBJ1-2; a possible D gene is TRBD1 (6 bases). CDR1 MNHEY and CDR2 SMNVEV come from the germline V gene (reference sequence). This CDR3 is built from 13 residues. V was cut by 6 bases and J by 5 bases, with 13 bases left in between.

The chain has TRBV6-1 and TRBJ2-7, with 8 bases fitting TRBD1. Trimming at V came to 4 bases and at J to 3 bases, leaving 5 bases not matched to a gene. The CDR3 length is 14 residues. The germline gives CDR1 MNHNS, CDR2 SASEGT. The CDR3 DNA is TGTGCCAGCAGTGTTCCAGGACAGGGCTACGAGCAGTACTTC. This sequence encodes CASSVPGQGYEQYF.

The chain links TRBV7-8 to TRBJ2-7; 9 bases line up with TRBD1. CDR1 is SGHVS and CDR2 is FQNEAQ in the germline V gene. CDR3 size: 16 residues. V shed 2 bases, J shed 2 bases, and the junction held 7 bases outside the gene matches. CDR3 nucleotide sequence: TGTGCCAGCAGCTTAACGCTAGGACAGGGGACCTACGAGCAGTACTTC. This encodes CASSLTLGQGTYEQYF.

The chain is built from TRBV20-1 and TRBJ1-6; 9 bases fit TRBD1. The CDR3 has 15 amino acids. In germline, CDR1 is DFQATT, CDR2 SNEGSKA (reference sequence). The V gene end was trimmed by 0 bases and the J gene end by 9 bases; junction bases not matched to a gene: 6. The CDR3 loop is CSAREIRDRASPLHF. The CDR3, as DNA: TGCAGTGCTAGAGAAATTAGGGACAGGGCTTCACCCCTCCACTTT.